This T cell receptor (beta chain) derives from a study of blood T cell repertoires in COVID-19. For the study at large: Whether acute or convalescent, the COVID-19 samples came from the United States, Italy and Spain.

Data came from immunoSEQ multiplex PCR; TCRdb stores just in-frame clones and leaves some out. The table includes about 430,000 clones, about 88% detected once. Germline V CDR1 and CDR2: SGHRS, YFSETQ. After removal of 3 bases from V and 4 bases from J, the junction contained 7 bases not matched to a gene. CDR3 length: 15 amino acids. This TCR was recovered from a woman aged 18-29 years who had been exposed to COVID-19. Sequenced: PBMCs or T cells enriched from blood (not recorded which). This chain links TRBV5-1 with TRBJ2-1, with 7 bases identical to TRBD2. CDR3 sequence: CASSSDGRMYNEQFF. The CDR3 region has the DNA TGCGCCAGCAGCTCCGACGGGAGGATGTACAATGAGCAGTTCTTC.